These 13 T cell receptor beta chains originate from one sample sequenced in a study of blood T cell repertoires in COVID-19 (dated by TCRdb to 2018 to 2020). The library came from the immunoSEQ multiplex PCR assay. Entries here come from immuneACCESS through TCRdb and include only in-frame sequences with V and J called. Some clones fail to appear in such tables; in the studies checked, an unresolved V gene covers under half of the shortfall, and the cause of the remainder is unknown. The sample profile shows about 140,000 clones; about three quarters of them were found once. In total, the top ten clones hold just under 3% of the sample. The sequenced sample was PBMCs or T cells enriched from blood (not recorded which). The origin of the receptors is a woman aged 50 to 65 who had recovered from COVID-19.

The chain is built from TRBV4-2 and TRBJ2-3; TRBD2 aligns across 10 bases. The CDR3 runs to 16 residues. CDR1 is LGHNA, CDR2 YNFKEQ, per germline. V was clipped by 5 bases and J by 3 bases; unmatched bases: 8. Here the CDR3 DNA reads TGTGCCAGCAGCTTTCGGACTAGCGGCGGGACAGATACGCAGTATTTT. Residues: CASSFRTSGGTDTQYF.

In this sample, this clone turned up once. The chain employs TRBV5-1 and TRBJ1-1; D might be TRBD1 (6 bases). Per germline, CDR1 SGHRS and CDR2 YFSETQ. V was shortened by 4 bases and J by 5 bases, with 15 bases between the two germline ends. There are 14 residues in the CDR3. This chain's CDR3 is CASSQQQGVTEAFF. In nucleotides, the CDR3 is TGCGCCAGCAGCCAACAACAGGGAGTGACTGAAGCTTTCTTT.

This chain uses TRBV19 with TRBJ2-7; tentatively, D is TRBD2 (5 bases). CDR1 and CDR2 (germline): LNHDA, SQIVND (reference sequence). This CDR3 comprises 13 residues. Trimming removed 3 bases from V and 4 bases from J, with 10 bases in between. CDR3 DNA sequence: TGTGCCAGTAGTATCGGGATCAGATACGAGCAGTACTTC. Encoded protein: CASSIGIRYEQYF. Drawing the rest from reference TRBV19 and TRBJ2-7, the complete variable domain is DGGITQSPKYLFRKEGQNVTLSCEQNLNHDAMYWYRQDPGQGLRLIYYSQIVNDFQKGDIAEGYSVSREKKESFPLTVTSAQKNPTAFYLCASSIGIRYEQYFGPGTRLTVT.

The chain links TRBV5-1 to TRBJ1-2; D is undetermined. CDR3 length: 15 residues. Germline values: CDR1 SGHRS, CDR2 YFSETQ. The V gene lost 4 bases and the J gene lost 5 bases, with 18 bases spanning the gap. CDR3 bases: TGCGCCAGCAGCCGCGAGGGTCGGGAGGAGTATGGCTACACCTTC. This gives the protein CASSREGREEYGYTF.

The chain joins TRBV29-1 to TRBJ1-4; a possible D gene is TRBD1 (5 bases). CDR3 length: 12 residues. The V end was cut by 7 bases, the J end by 8 bases, with 14 bases between. The V gene's germline CDR1 is SQVTM and CDR2 ANQGSEA. CDR3 sequence reads: CSAGQGGEKLFF. CDR3 DNA: TGCAGCGCCGGGCAGGGAGGGGAAAAACTGTTTTTT.

This chain connects TRBV9 to TRBJ2-3, with 9 bases fitting TRBD2. This CDR3 is built from 15 residues. Germline trimming cut 4 bases from V and 0 bases from J; bases unmatched to any gene: 3. CDR1 and CDR2 from the germline V gene are SGDLS and YYNGEE. The chain's CDR3 is CASSSTSGSTDTQYF. DNA for the CDR3: TGTGCCAGCAGCTCAACTAGCGGGAGCACAGATACGCAGTATTTT.

A single count supports this clone. The chain is built from TRBV6-4 and TRBJ1-6, with D maybe TRBD1 (6 bases). CDR3 size: 13 residues. Between the trimmed V and J ends, which lost 4 bases and 9 bases, there was a span of 10 bases. Germline V lookup: CDR1 MRHNA, CDR2 SNTAGT. The CDR3 is CASSAQGGSPLHF. In nucleotides, the CDR3 is TGTGCCAGCAGTGCACAGGGCGGTTCACCCCTCCACTTT.

This chain joins TRBV5-1 and TRBJ2-1; 11 bases line up with TRBD2. Germline assignment: CDR1 SGHRS and CDR2 YFSETQ. V trimming: 1 base; J trimming: 10 bases; junction bases outside the gene matches: 7. The CDR3 length is 15 residues. This chain's CDR3 is CASSLLAGGPGEQFF. The DNA of the CDR3 is TGCGCCAGCAGCTTGTTAGCGGGAGGGCCCGGGGAGCAGTTCTTC.

This chain joins TRBV6-1 and TRBJ1-2; weak D call: TRBD1 (5 bases). The germline V and J ends were trimmed by 3 bases and 2 bases, with 7 bases remaining between them. Germline assignment: CDR1 MNHNS and CDR2 SASEGT. CDR3 length: 13 residues. CDR3 residues: CASSDGANYGYTF. CDR3 bases: TGTGCCAGCAGTGATGGGGCGAACTATGGCTACACCTTC.

The chain combines TRBV11-2 with TRBJ1-3; tentatively, D is TRBD1 (6 bases). V was clipped by 4 bases and J by 0 bases, with 13 bases between them. The CDR3 is made up of 16 amino acids. Per germline, CDR1 SGHAT and CDR2 FQNNGV. In nucleotides, the CDR3 is TGTGCCAGCAGCTCCTACAAGGGGGTCTCTGGAAACACCATATATTTT. Protein product: CASSSYKGVSGNTIYF.

This chain joins TRBV27 and TRBJ1-2, with a tentative D call TRBD1 (6 bases). V lost 1 base to trimming and J lost 3 bases, with 12 bases between them. Germline V gene lookup returns CDR1 MNHEY and CDR2 SMNVEV (reference sequence). CDR3 size: 15 residues. The CDR3 bases are TGTGCCAGCAGTTTATTGGGCAGGGGAGACTATGGCTACACCTTC. Residues: CASSLLGRGDYGYTF.

V and J are TRBV27 and TRBJ2-5; 8 nucleotides align to TRBD1. Trimming removed 7 bases from V and 2 bases from J; junction bases left unmatched: 9. The CDR3 has 15 amino acids. Germline V gene sequence: CDR1 MNHEY, CDR2 SMNVEV (reference sequence). This chain's CDR3 is CASTASGQGQETQYF. DNA of the CDR3: TGTGCCAGCACCGCATCCGGACAGGGACAAGAGACCCAGTACTTC.

This chain links TRBV20-1 with TRBJ1-2; D gene unclear. Deletions cut 5 bases from V and 5 bases from J, with 3 bases between. Germline V CDR1 and CDR2: DFQATT, SNEGSKA (reference sequence). CDR3 length equals 9 residues. The CDR3: CSAPYGYTF. The CDR3 DNA reads as TGCAGTGCTCCTTATGGCTACACCTTC.